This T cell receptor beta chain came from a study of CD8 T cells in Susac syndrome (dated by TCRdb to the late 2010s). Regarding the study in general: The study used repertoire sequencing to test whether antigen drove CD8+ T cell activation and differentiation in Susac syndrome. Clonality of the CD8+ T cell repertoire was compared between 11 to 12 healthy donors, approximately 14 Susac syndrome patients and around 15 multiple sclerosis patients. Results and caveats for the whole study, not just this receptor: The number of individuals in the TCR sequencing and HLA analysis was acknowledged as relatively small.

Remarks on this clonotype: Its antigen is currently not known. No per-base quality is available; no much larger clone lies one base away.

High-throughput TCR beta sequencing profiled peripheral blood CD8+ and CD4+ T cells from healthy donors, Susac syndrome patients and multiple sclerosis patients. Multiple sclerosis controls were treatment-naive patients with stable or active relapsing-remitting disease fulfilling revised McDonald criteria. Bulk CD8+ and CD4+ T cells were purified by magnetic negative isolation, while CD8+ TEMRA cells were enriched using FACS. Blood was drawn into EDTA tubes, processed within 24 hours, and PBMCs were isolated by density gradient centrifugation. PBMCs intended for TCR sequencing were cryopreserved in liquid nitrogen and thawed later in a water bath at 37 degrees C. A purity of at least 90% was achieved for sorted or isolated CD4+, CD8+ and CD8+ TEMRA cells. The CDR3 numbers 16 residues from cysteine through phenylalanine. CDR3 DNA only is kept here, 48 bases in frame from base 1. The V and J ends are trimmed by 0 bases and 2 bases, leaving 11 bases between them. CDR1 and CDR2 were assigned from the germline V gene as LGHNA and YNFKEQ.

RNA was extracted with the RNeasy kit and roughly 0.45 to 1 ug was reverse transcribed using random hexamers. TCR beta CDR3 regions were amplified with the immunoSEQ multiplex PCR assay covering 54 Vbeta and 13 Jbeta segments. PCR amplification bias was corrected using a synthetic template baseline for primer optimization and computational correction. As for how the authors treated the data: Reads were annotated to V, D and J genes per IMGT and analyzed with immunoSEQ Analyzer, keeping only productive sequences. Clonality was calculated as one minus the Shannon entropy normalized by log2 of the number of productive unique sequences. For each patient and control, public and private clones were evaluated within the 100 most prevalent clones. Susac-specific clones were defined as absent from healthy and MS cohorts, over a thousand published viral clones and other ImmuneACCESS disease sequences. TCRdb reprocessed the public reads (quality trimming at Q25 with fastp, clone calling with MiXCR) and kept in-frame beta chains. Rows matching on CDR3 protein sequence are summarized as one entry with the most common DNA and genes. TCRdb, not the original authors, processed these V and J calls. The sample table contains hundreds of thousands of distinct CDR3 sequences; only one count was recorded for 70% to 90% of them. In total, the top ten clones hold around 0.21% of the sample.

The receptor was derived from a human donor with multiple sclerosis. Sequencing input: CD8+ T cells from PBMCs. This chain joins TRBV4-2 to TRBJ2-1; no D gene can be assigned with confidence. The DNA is TGTGCCAGCAGCCAAGACCGGGCGCATACCTACAATGAGCAGTTCTTC. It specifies CASSQDRAHTYNEQFF.